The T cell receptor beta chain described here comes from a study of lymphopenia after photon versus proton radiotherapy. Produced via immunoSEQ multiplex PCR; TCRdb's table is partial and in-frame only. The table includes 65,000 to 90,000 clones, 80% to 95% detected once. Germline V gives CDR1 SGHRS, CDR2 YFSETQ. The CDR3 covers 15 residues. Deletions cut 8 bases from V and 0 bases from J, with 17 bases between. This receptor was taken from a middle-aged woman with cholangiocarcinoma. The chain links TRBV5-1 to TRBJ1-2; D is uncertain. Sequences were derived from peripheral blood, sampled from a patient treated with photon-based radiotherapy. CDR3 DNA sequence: TGCGCCAGAACTCCCAGGATGAATACTAACTATGGCTACACCTTC. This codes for CARTPRMNTNYGYTF.